One and the same sample provided the 16 T cell receptor beta chains below, sequenced in a study of shared clonotypes between healthy human individuals. TCRdb's copy holds only in-frame clones and misses some; the assay was immunoSEQ multiplex PCR. The sample has 800,000 or so clones; about 97% are singletons. Only CD45RO-negative cells positively selected for CCR7 counted as naive CD8 cells, so terminally differentiated effector memory CD45RA+ cells were excluded. The specimen sequenced was naive CD8+ T cells sorted from blood. The receptor set was obtained from a man younger than 40 in good health.

The rearrangement uses TRBV6-1 and TRBJ1-1, with 12 bases aligning to TRBD1. The V gene end was trimmed by 2 bases and the J gene end by 0 bases; junction bases not matched to a gene: 7. Per germline, CDR1 MNHNS and CDR2 SASEGT. The CDR3 extends over 18 amino acids. CDR3 in amino acids: CASSEWDRGPSMNTEAFF. The CDR3 DNA follows: TGTGCCAGCAGTGAATGGGACAGGGGGCCCTCGATGAACACTGAAGCTTTCTTT.

This chain joins TRBV15 and TRBJ1-5; 7 bases match TRBD1. The CDR3 is made up of 18 amino acids. Per germline, CDR1 LNHNV and CDR2 YYDKDF (reference sequence). Trimming removed 0 bases from V and 4 bases from J; junction bases left unmatched: 12. The CDR3 DNA reads as TGTGCCACCAGCAGAGATGGACTTTTGGGACAGAGAAATCAGCCCCAGCATTTT. It yields the protein CATSRDGLLGQRNQPQHF.

The chain couples TRBV2 to TRBJ2-1; no firm D call. The germline V and J ends were trimmed by 8 bases and 7 bases, with 9 bases remaining between them. The CDR3 is made up of 11 amino acids. Germline values: CDR1 SNHLY, CDR2 FYNNEI. This CDR3 reads CASGELNEQFF. The CDR3 bases are TGTGCCAGCGGCGAATTGAATGAGCAGTTCTTC.

As concerns this clone: Other DNA sequences in this specimen translate into the identical CDR3. The chain recombines TRBV20-1 with TRBJ2-1; D call uncertain. From germline, CDR1 is DFQATT and CDR2 SNEGSKA (reference sequence). The ends were cut back, 2 bases at V and 10 bases at J, with 9 bases in the middle. The length of the CDR3 is 11 residues. The CDR3 loop is CSARLVGEQFF. As DNA, the CDR3 is TGCAGTGCTAGATTAGTGGGCGAGCAGTTCTTC.

The genes are TRBV11-2 and TRBJ1-1; D unclear. The V end was cut by 1 base, the J end by 10 bases, with 22 bases between. The CDR3 sequence is 16 residues long. Germline V lookup: CDR1 SGHAT, CDR2 FQNNGV. Here the CDR3 reads CASSLGPPGRLKGAFF. In DNA, the CDR3 is TGTGCCAGCAGCTTAGGCCCCCCCGGTCGACTAAAGGGAGCTTTCTTT.

The genes are TRBV7-2 and TRBJ2-5; possibly TRBD2 for D (6 bases). The V end lost 5 bases, the J end lost 2 bases, and 18 bases lay between the germline ends. The length of the CDR3 is 16 residues. Looked up from germline, CDR1 is SGHTA and CDR2 is FQGNSA. CDR3 sequence (DNA): TGTGCCAGCAGCCCGATCTCTAGCGACAGACAAGAGACCCAGTACTTC. This sequence encodes CASSPISSDRQETQYF.

The V and J genes are TRBV9 and TRBJ2-7; TRBD2 might be the D (5 bases). This CDR3 spans 13 amino acids. Looked up from germline, CDR1 is SGDLS and CDR2 is YYNGEE. V was pared by 4 bases and J by 3 bases, with 11 bases between. DNA of the CDR3: TGTGCCAGCAGCCCGGGATTTAGCTACGAGCAGTACTTC. Protein: CASSPGFSYEQYF.

The chain employs TRBV18 and TRBJ1-1; D ambiguous. Per germline, CDR1 KGHSH and CDR2 LQKENI. Trimming took off 2 bases at V and 2 bases at J, with 12 bases between the two ends. The CDR3 contains 15 residues. CDR3 sequence reads: CASSPTPGSNTEAFF. CDR3 DNA sequence: TGTGCCAGCTCACCAACTCCCGGGAGCAACACTGAAGCTTTCTTT.

This clone was observed once. The J gene is TRBJ2-3, the V gene TRBV27; TRBD2 matches at 12 bases. Germline-derived CDR1 and CDR2 are MNHEY and SMNVEV (reference sequence). There are 15 residues in the CDR3. V was pared by 6 bases and J by 4 bases, with 5 bases of the junction left unmatched. CDR3 protein: CASRAGLAGSDTQYF. CDR3 in DNA: TGTGCCAGCAGGGCCGGACTAGCGGGATCAGATACGCAGTATTTT.

This chain links TRBV7-9 with TRBJ2-5, with 9 positions matching TRBD1. The V gene's germline CDR1 is SEHNR and CDR2 FQNEAQ (reference sequence). CDR3 size: 16 residues. J lost 5 bases, V lost 5 bases, and 12 bases had no gene match. The CDR3 DNA sequence: TGTGCCAGCAGCAGTCCCCTCACAGGGGGCCGGGAGACCCAGTACTTC. Its protein product is CASSSPLTGGRETQYF.

This chain links TRBV11-2 with TRBJ2-7, with TRBD1 identical over 7 bases. There are 14 residues in the CDR3. The germline V gene has CDR1 SGHAT and CDR2 FQNNGV. J gave up 3 bases and V 1 base, and 3 bases lay outside the gene matches. The DNA of the CDR3 is TGTGCCAGCAGCTTAGCTAACAGGGGCTACGAGCAGTACTTC. Translated, it gives CASSLANRGYEQYF.

To note about this clone: Other DNA sequences from this sample encode an identical CDR3 as well. V gene TRBV28 combines with J gene TRBJ1-5; 7 nucleotides line up with TRBD1. CDR1 and CDR2 from the germline V gene are MDHEN and SYDVKM. V trimming: 2 bases; J trimming: 2 bases; junction bases outside the gene matches: 0. The CDR3 length is 14 residues. For the CDR3, the DNA is TGTGCCAGCAGTTTAGGACAGGGCAATCAGCCCCAGCATTTT. This gives the protein CASSLGQGNQPQHF.

The V gene is TRBV11-3, the J gene TRBJ2-5, with TRBD1 matching over 8 bases. The germline V gene has CDR1 SGHNT and CDR2 YENEEA. V dropped 8 bases and J dropped 5; count of bases not matched to a gene: 13. This CDR3 has 15 residues. The chain's CDR3 is CASGLGGQGVETQYF. As DNA, the CDR3 is TGTGCCAGCGGGTTAGGAGGACAGGGCGTCGAGACCCAGTACTTC.

V gene TRBV30 combines with J gene TRBJ2-3; a possible D gene is TRBD1 (6 bases). The CDR3 covers 14 residues. Trimming removed 2 bases at V and 4 bases at J, with 13 bases between. Germline loops: CDR1 GTSNPN, CDR2 SVGIG (reference sequence). In DNA form, the CDR3 reads TGTGCCTGGAGTTATCTCAGGGGACCAGATACGCAGTATTTT. Translating it yields CAWSYLRGPDTQYF.

The V gene is TRBV7-9, the J gene TRBJ2-7; 9 nucleotides line up with TRBD2. Germline V gene data show CDR1 as SEHNR and CDR2 as FQNEAQ (reference sequence). The V segment lost 6 bases and the J segment 5 bases; nucleotides outside the gene matches: 11. The CDR3 sequence is 15 residues long. The CDR3: CASRKSGGRGDEQYF. Here the CDR3 DNA reads TGTGCCAGCAGGAAGTCTGGCGGGAGGGGAGACGAGCAGTACTTC.

The chain recombines TRBV9 with TRBJ1-1; 7 bases agree with TRBD1. Germline V lookup: CDR1 SGDLS, CDR2 YYNGEE. The J segment lost 4 bases and the V segment lost 3 bases, leaving 15 bases of the junction unmatched. The CDR3 runs 17 residues. CDR3 residues: CASSESRDREMGTEAFF. The CDR3, as DNA: TGTGCCAGCAGCGAGTCTCGGGACAGAGAAATGGGCACTGAAGCTTTCTTT. The full variable domain, completed using reference TRBV9 and TRBJ1-1, is DSGVTQTPKHLITATGQRVTLRCSPRSGDLSVYWYQQSLDQGLQFLIQYYNGEERAKGNILERFSAQQFPDLHSELNLSSLELGDSALYFCASSESRDREMGTEAFFGQGTRLTVV.